These 19 T cell receptor beta chains originate from one sample sequenced in a study of blood T cells in healthy people across ages. The second PCR ran 7 to 11 cycles with a sample-barcoded 5' primer and J-beta primers. TCRdb used MiXCR to reprocess the 5' RACE reads, holding one entry per CDR3 protein. Of approximately 800,000 distinct CDR3 sequences listed, around 36% are singletons. The sequenced material came from blood. Source of these receptors: a man aged 18 to 30 in good health.

This clonotype is a singleton in its sample. This sequence joins TRBV7-9 and TRBJ2-1; unclear D gene. Germline CDR1 and CDR2: SEHNR and FQNEAQ (reference sequence). V was shortened by 2 bases and J by 9 bases, with 20 bases between the two germline ends. This CDR3 comprises 16 residues. This chain's CDR3 is CASSLIGVSSCSEQFF. DNA for the CDR3: TGTGCCAGCAGCTTAATCGGAGTTAGCTCCTGCAGTGAGCAGTTCTTC. Using reference TRBV7-9 and TRBJ2-1 for the parts outside the CDR3, the full variable domain is DTGVSQNPRHKITKRGQNVTFRCDPISEHNRLYWYRQTLGQGPEFLTYFQNEAQLEKSRLLSDRFSAERPKGSFSTLEIQRTEQGDSAMYLCASSLIGVSSCSEQFFGPGTRLTVL.

The chain links TRBV4-3 to TRBJ2-5, with TRBD2 matching 8 bases. Germline assignment: CDR1 LGHNA and CDR2 YSLEER. J gave up 11 bases and V 1 base, and 12 bases lay outside the gene matches. The CDR3 extends over 15 amino acids. As DNA, the CDR3 is TGCGCCAGCAGCCAAGTGGTAGCGGGGCACAATGAGCAGTACTTC. It codes for CASSQVVAGHNEQYF.

The CDR3 DNA reads as TGCAGTGCTTTCCTTACTAGCACAGATACGCAGTATTTT. Its translation is CSAFLTSTDTQYF. The V call is TRBV20-1, the J call TRBJ2-3; no firm D call. Looked up from germline, CDR1 is DFQATT and CDR2 is SNEGSKA (reference sequence). The CDR3 contains 13 residues. The V gene lost 5 bases and the J gene lost 0 bases, with 9 bases spanning the gap.

About this clonotype: One junction end disagrees with the germline gene, perhaps due to a read error. V gene TRBV7-9 combines with J gene TRBJ2-1; D tentatively fits TRBD1 or TRBD2 (5 bases each). Germline CDR1 SEHNR, CDR2 FQNEAQ (reference sequence). CDR3 length: 15 residues. The CDR3, as DNA: TGTGCCAGCCAGGGTCCGGCCGATTACAACAATGAGCGGTACTTC. This sequence encodes CASQGPADYNNERYF.

The chain combines TRBV7-2 with TRBJ2-6; D not resolved. V was pared by 0 bases and J by 0 bases, with 9 bases between. CDR1 and CDR2 from the germline V gene are SGHTA and FQGNSA. CDR3 length: 17 amino acids. The CDR3 DNA sequence: TGTGCCAGCAGCTTAGCAGGCGTGACCTCTGGGGCCAACGTCCTGACTTTC. Protein: CASSLAGVTSGANVLTF.

V gene TRBV6-5 combines with J gene TRBJ2-1; D is possibly TRBD1 or TRBD2 (6 bases each). The V and J ends lost 6 bases and 6 bases respectively, with 18 bases between them. This CDR3 comprises 15 residues. Per the germline V gene, CDR1 is MNHEY and CDR2 is SVGAGI. CDR3 nucleotides: TGTGCCAGCAGCTACCGGGGGACACCTTTCAATGAGCAGTTCTTC. The encoded protein is CASSYRGTPFNEQFF.

The sample holds many counts of this clonotype. The gene calls are TRBV5-1 and TRBJ2-1, with D perhaps TRBD2 (6 bases). This CDR3 is built from 13 residues. Trimming removed 4 bases at V and 9 bases at J, with 14 bases between. From germline, CDR1 is SGHRS and CDR2 YFSETQ. The CDR3 coding sequence is TGCGCCAGCAGCGTATCTAGCGCGGCTGAGCAGTTCTTC. Amino acids: CASSVSSAAEQFF.

This clonotype turned up a few times. This rearrangement joins TRBV4-2 to TRBJ1-2; a weak D match, TRBD1 (5 bases). The V gene's germline CDR1 is LGHNA and CDR2 YNFKEQ. CDR3 length equals 14 residues. Trimming removed 5 bases from V and 8 bases from J, with 18 bases in between. CDR3 amino acids: CASSIHRDPRGYTF. The CDR3 DNA is TGTGCCAGCAGCATACACCGGGACCCCAGGGGCTACACCTTC.

A few counts support this clonotype. The gene calls are TRBV2 and TRBJ1-5; D gene unclear. In germline, CDR1 is SNHLY, CDR2 FYNNEI. V lost 4 bases and J lost 4, with 8 bases in between. CDR3 length: 13 amino acids. In DNA form, the CDR3 reads TGTGCCAGCAGTGTGAGGGTGAATCAGCCCCAGCATTTT. Protein product: CASSVRVNQPQHF. Looking up the rest from reference TRBV2 and TRBJ1-5 gives the full variable domain: EPEVTQTPSHQVTQMGQEVILRCVPISNHLYFYWYRQILGQKVEFLVSFYNNEISEKSEIFDDQFSVERPDGSNFTLKIRSTKLEDSAMYFCASSVRVNQPQHFGDGTRLSIL.

The rearrangement joins TRBV2 to TRBJ1-1, with TRBD1 matching over 8 bases. Losses at the gene ends were 7 bases for V and 6 bases for J; bases not matched to a gene: 13. This CDR3 contains 15 residues. Germline loops: CDR1 SNHLY, CDR2 FYNNEI. The CDR3 nucleotides read TGTGCCAGCACTCCAAGGACAGGGATCGGCGCTGAAGCTTTCTTT. This encodes CASTPRTGIGAEAFF. Together with reference TRBV2 and TRBJ1-1, the CDR3 gives the full variable domain: EPEVTQTPSHQVTQMGQEVILRCVPISNHLYFYWYRQILGQKVEFLVSFYNNEISEKSEIFDDQFSVERPDGSNFTLKIRSTKLEDSAMYFCASTPRTGIGAEAFFGQGTRLTVV.

The rearrangement uses TRBV6-5 and TRBJ1-2; 8 bases match TRBD1. The J segment lost 2 bases and the V segment lost 7 bases, leaving 9 bases of the junction unmatched. This CDR3 has 15 amino acids. The germline gives CDR1 MNHEY, CDR2 SVGAGI. The CDR3 DNA sequence: TGTGCCAGCACCGCCCAGGGGGCGGGAAACTATGGCTACACCTTC. Translated: CASTAQGAGNYGYTF.

This clonotype came up a few times. The V call is TRBV11-2, the J call TRBJ1-4, with 8 bases aligning to TRBD1. The CDR3 is 14 amino acids. V was clipped by 6 bases and J by 4 bases; unmatched bases: 4. Per the germline V gene, CDR1 is SGHAT and CDR2 is FQNNGV. The CDR3 DNA reads as TGTGCCAGCAGAGGGACAGGACATAATGAAAAACTGTTTTTT. This gives the protein CASRGTGHNEKLFF.

The genes are TRBV12-3 or TRBV12-4 and TRBJ2-1; a weak D match, TRBD1 (5 bases). This CDR3 comprises 14 residues. With 0 bases removed from V and 10 bases from J, the gap between germline ends came to 13 bases. The CDR3 region is CASSLAGPSWEQFF. CDR3 nucleotide sequence: TGTGCCAGCAGTTTAGCGGGGCCCTCTTGGGAGCAGTTCTTC.

V and J are TRBV2 and TRBJ2-1; maybe TRBD1 (6 bases). The CDR3 has 13 residues. Trimming pared 3 bases from V and 15 bases from J, leaving 18 bases between. Germline lookup yields CDR1 SNHLY and CDR2 FYNNEI. The CDR3 protein is CASSDGGGGGRFF. The CDR3 region has the DNA TGTGCCAGCAGTGATGGGGGTGGGGGCGGGCGGTTCTTC.

This clonotype was detected only a few times. The chain employs TRBV5-1 and TRBJ1-6; 7 bases agree with TRBD1. Trimming removed 1 base from V and 6 bases from J; junction bases left unmatched: 4. The CDR3 totals 15 residues. The V gene's germline CDR1 is SGHRS and CDR2 YFSETQ. DNA of the CDR3: TGCGCCAGCAGCTTGCAGAGACAGGGTAATTCACCCCTCCACTTT. This codes for CASSLQRQGNSPLHF.

This clonotype appeared many times. The V call is TRBV29-1, the J call TRBJ2-3; no firm D call. V lost 4 bases and J lost 6, with 11 bases in between. The germline CDR1 and CDR2 sequences are SQVTM and ANQGSEA. CDR3 length: 12 amino acids. The CDR3 sequence is CSVGPPGDTQYF. In DNA, the CDR3 is TGCAGCGTTGGCCCCCCCGGGGATACGCAGTATTTT.

The V and J genes are TRBV29-1 and TRBJ2-2, with a possible D match to TRBD2 (7 bases). Looked up from germline, CDR1 is SQVTM and CDR2 is ANQGSEA. V shed 6 bases and J shed 2 bases, with 16 bases lying between them. This CDR3 has 15 amino acids. This CDR3 is CSVGRGTINTGELFF. The CDR3 coding sequence is TGCAGCGTCGGAAGGGGGACTATAAACACCGGGGAGCTGTTTTTT.

The rearrangement joins TRBV20-1 to TRBJ1-1; D possibly corresponds to TRBD1 (5 bases). V lost 3 bases, J lost 5 bases, and 16 bases lay in between. Germline V gene data show CDR1 as DFQATT and CDR2 as SNEGSKA (reference sequence). The CDR3 has 14 amino acids. The DNA for the CDR3 is TGCAGTGCTAGGAGTAGGGTAAGGGGAACTGAAGCTTTCTTT. As protein: CSARSRVRGTEAFF.

This clonotype has a count of ten or more. This chain uses TRBV30 with TRBJ2-7, with D unclear. The V gene lost 2 bases and the J gene lost 3 bases, with 8 bases spanning the gap. The CDR3 extends over 12 amino acids. Germline values: CDR1 GTSNPN, CDR2 SVGIG (reference sequence). The CDR3 region is CAWSSDGYEQYF. CDR3 coding DNA: TGTGCCTGGAGTTCGGACGGCTACGAGCAGTACTTC.